The entry that follows covers one T cell receptor (beta chain) sequence. The antigen is unknown. Primers included in the PCR were 60 Vbeta and 13 Jbeta primers. Sequenced by immunoSEQ multiplex PCR; TCRdb stores in-frame clones only, minus some. The data contain 110,000 or so clones, over 70% of them singletons. This specimen belongs to a study of cytomegalovirus exposure and HLA in healthy donors. Whole-study findings and limits: In vitro data verified three CMV-associated chains as specific for CMV antigens.

Germline CDR1 reads MGHRA; CDR2 reads YSYEKL. V was cut by 1 base and J by 0 bases, with 12 bases left in between. CDR3 size: 17 residues. This clonotype was sampled from a woman between 40 and 50 years old in good health and CMV-seropositive. The sequencing input was PBMCs. The V gene is TRBV4-1, the J gene TRBJ1-4; D might be TRBD1 (6 bases). The CDR3 DNA reads as TGCGCCAGCAGCCAAGGTGACAGGCTTGCAACTAATGAAAAACTGTTTTTT. Residues: CASSQGDRLATNEKLFF.